The entry below describes one T cell receptor (beta chain). Other DNA sequences in the same sample also yield this CDR3. During active infection, Seattle patients enrolled and were then monitored through disease. The sample is drawn from a study of blood T cell repertoires in COVID-19. Study-wide context: Collection of acute and convalescent COVID-19 samples took place in the United States, Italy and Spain.

In the original analysis: The assay estimated nucleated cells by amplifying reference gene primers. The data were produced by immunoSEQ multiplex PCR, yet TCRdb's version contains in-frame clones alone and is incomplete. The D gene and trimming were derived from the DNA, and the V and J assignments and clone size from that table. Here the sample spans about 220,000 clones, 70% to 90% being singletons. Germline lookup yields CDR1 LGHNA and CDR2 YNFKEQ. V was clipped by 0 bases and J by 5 bases, with 11 bases between them. CDR3 size: 15 residues. This chain joins TRBV4-2 and TRBJ2-1; D is perhaps TRBD2 (7 bases). Sequences were obtained from peripheral blood. The clonotype comes from a woman between 50 and 59 years old with COVID-19, enrolled during active disease. The CDR3 here is CASSQDGGANNEQFF. In DNA, the CDR3 is TGTGCCAGCAGCCAAGATGGGGGGGCGAACAATGAGCAGTTCTTC.